Below, 12 T cell receptor beta chains from the same sample are listed, as sequenced in a study of early T cells in non-severe SARS-CoV-2 infection. MiXCR, run by TCRdb on the 5' RACE reads, gives a single entry per CDR3 protein. The table records 26,000 or so distinct CDR3 sequences, about 5% of them present only once. The source was whole blood, collected at baseline. The receptors stem from an adult who was a healthcare worker with PCR-confirmed SARS-CoV-2 infection or an uninfected control (not recorded which).

This clonotype was detected many times. The chain has TRBV4-2 and TRBJ2-7, with TRBD2 identical over 8 bases. The V segment lost 3 bases and the J segment 0 bases; nucleotides outside the gene matches: 7. The CDR3 is made up of 16 amino acids. Germline values: CDR1 LGHNA, CDR2 YNFKEQ. CDR3 loop: CASSHRLAPSSYEQYF. CDR3 nucleotides: TGTGCCAGCAGCCATAGACTAGCGCCGAGCTCCTACGAGCAGTACTTC.

This clonotype was found many times. The rearrangement links TRBV18 to TRBJ1-1; TRBD1 matches at 8 bases. Germline CDR1 and CDR2: KGHSH and LQKENI. There are 16 residues in the CDR3. The V gene end was trimmed by 3 bases and the J gene end by 1 base; junction bases not matched to a gene: 7. This CDR3 is CASSPTPGTGNTEAFF. In nucleotides, the CDR3 is TGTGCCAGCTCACCCACCCCCGGGACAGGGAACACTGAAGCTTTCTTT.

This clonotype was counted at least ten times. The chain uses TRBV5-1 and TRBJ2-1; perhaps TRBD2 as D (6 bases). Trimming pared 0 bases from V and 10 bases from J, leaving 17 bases between. CDR3 size: 15 residues. Germline CDR1 and CDR2: SGHRS and YFSETQ. CDR3 protein: CASSLDPGTLPEQFF. The CDR3 DNA is TGCGCCAGCAGCTTGGACCCCGGGACTTTGCCCGAGCAGTTCTTC.

To note about this clonotype: It may be a read error: a sequence one base away is much more abundant. The CDR3 bases are TGTGCCAGCGGGGTATCAGGGACCAACTATGGCTACACCTTC. This gives the protein CASGVSGTNYGYTF. The chain combines TRBV12-3 or TRBV12-4 with TRBJ1-2, with D possibly TRBD1 on 5 matching bases. The CDR3 has 14 residues. V was shortened by 8 bases and J by 2 bases, with 15 bases between the two germline ends.

This clonotype was seen ten or more times. The chain combines TRBV7-9 with TRBJ1-3, with 7 bases matching TRBD1. V lost 1 base, J lost 7 bases, and 4 bases stayed unmatched. Germline loops: CDR1 SEHNR, CDR2 FQNEAQ (reference sequence). This CDR3 has 14 residues. The DNA of the CDR3 is TGTGCCAGCAGCTTAGAAGGGGGCAGGAACACCATATATTTT. Translation gives CASSLEGGRNTIYF.

This clonotype has more than one count but fewer than ten. The chain uses TRBV13 and TRBJ2-7, with D possibly matching TRBD2 (6 bases). CDR1 is PRHDT, CDR2 FYEKMQ, per germline (reference sequence). The CDR3 length is 14 residues. V dropped 8 bases and J dropped 3 bases, with 17 bases sitting between them. The CDR3 DNA reads TGTGCCAGCCGGCGGGGAGCGGTTGGCTACGAGCAGTACTTC. This encodes CASRRGAVGYEQYF.

This clonotype was observed a handful of times. V is TRBV19 and J is TRBJ2-2; unclear D gene. V was clipped by 3 bases and J by 1 base, with 6 bases between them. The CDR3 extends over 14 amino acids. Germline lookup yields CDR1 LNHDA and CDR2 SQIVND (reference sequence). CDR3 protein: CASSISRNTGELFF. The CDR3 DNA reads as TGTGCCAGTAGTATCAGTAGGAACACCGGGGAGCTGTTTTTT.

This clonotype was seen repeatedly, ten times or more. CDR3 nucleotide sequence: TGTGCCAGCAGTCCGACTAGCGGGGGCGCCTACGAGCAGTACTTC. Encoded protein: CASSPTSGGAYEQYF. This chain connects TRBV12-3 or TRBV12-4 to TRBJ2-7, with 12 bases lining up with TRBD2. CDR3 length equals 15 residues. The junction had 4 bases not matched to a gene; V was cut back by 5 bases and J by 2 bases.

CDR3: CASSVIRAGTDTQYF. CDR3 DNA sequence: TGTGCCAGCAGCGTTATACGGGCCGGCACAGATACGCAGTATTTT. The gene calls are TRBV7-9 and TRBJ2-3, with D unresolved. The V gene lost 5 bases and the J gene lost 1 base, with 13 bases spanning the gap. The V gene's germline CDR1 is SEHNR and CDR2 FQNEAQ (reference sequence). The CDR3 extends over 15 amino acids.

This clonotype was seen many times. The gene calls are TRBV20-1 and TRBJ2-7, with 8 bases that match TRBD2. Losses at the gene ends were 1 base for V and 0 bases for J; bases not matched to a gene: 8. Germline assignment: CDR1 DFQATT and CDR2 SNEGSKA (reference sequence). This CDR3 is built from 16 residues. This CDR3 is CSARGRLAKSSYEQYF. In nucleotides, the CDR3 is TGCAGTGCTAGAGGTCGACTAGCGAAGAGCTCCTACGAGCAGTACTTC.

This clonotype was seen at least ten times. The chain recombines TRBV7-2 with TRBJ1-5; D may be TRBD1 (5 bases). Deletions cut 5 bases from V and 1 base from J, with 12 bases between. Germline V gene lookup returns CDR1 SGHTA and CDR2 FQGNSA. This CDR3 is 15 amino acids long. CDR3 nucleotides: TGTGCCAGCAGCCGGACACCGGGGAGCAATCAGCCCCAGCATTTT. As protein: CASSRTPGSNQPQHF. Full variable domain (rest looked up from reference TRBV7-2 and TRBJ1-5): GAGVSQSPSNKVTEKGKDVELRCDPISGHTALYWYRQSLGQGLEFLIYFQGNSAPDKSGLPSDRFSAERTGGSVSTLTIQRTQQEDSAVYLCASSRTPGSNQPQHFGDGTRLSIL.

V gene TRBV29-1 combines with J gene TRBJ2-7; 7 positions agree with TRBD1. Unmatched junction bases numbered 9, after V lost 6 bases and J lost 4 bases. The CDR3 sequence is 13 residues long. The germline gives CDR1 SQVTM, CDR2 ANQGSEA. CDR3 DNA sequence: TGCAGCGTCTTACCGACAGGGAGATACGAGCAGTACTTC. It encodes CSVLPTGRYEQYF.